Sequencing of this TCR beta chain was carried out in a study of shared clonotypes between healthy human individuals. Study details: Those who served as donors were a couple of women and a few men between the ages of 18 and 49.

This CDR3 has 14 residues. CDR1 and CDR2 (germline): SGDLS, YYNGEE. Trimming removed 0 bases at V and 8 bases at J, with 11 bases between. The authors' processing: Filtering was not the same, since immunoSEQ gave junction-only sequences without quality scores. Clones were sequenced by immunoSEQ multiplex PCR, and TCRdb holds only the in-frame ones, with some missing. That table supplies the V and J calls and clone size; D and trimming were determined from the DNA. Among 450,000 or so clones, roughly three quarters were seen once, and the ten largest hold about 11%. This clone has at least ten counts. Distinct nucleotide sequences in the sample also encode this CDR3.

This clonotype was obtained from a woman between 35 and 50 years old in good health. Some clones in this sample may be carry-over from other donors' samples. The sample comprised PBMCs. The chain combines TRBV9 with TRBJ2-2, with D possibly being TRBD1 or TRBD2 (5 bases each). CDR3: CASSVEGTAGELFF. The CDR3 DNA sequence: TGTGCCAGCAGCGTAGAGGGGACCGCGGGGGAGCTGTTTTTT.